This TCR beta chain was recorded in a study of shared clonotypes between healthy human individuals. Libraries were prepared by immunoSEQ multiplex PCR; TCRdb keeps only in-frame clonotypes and omits some of them. This repertoire shows approximately 1,000,000 clones, 75% to 80% found once; its top ten account for 0.5% to 0.6%. Germline lookup yields CDR1 SGHVS and CDR2 FQNEAQ. The CDR3 is made up of 13 amino acids. V dropped 6 bases and J dropped 8 bases, with 15 bases sitting between them. Sequencing was done on a sample of memory CD4+ T cells from PBMCs. Documented subset: CD45RA-negative fraction. V gene TRBV7-8 combines with J gene TRBJ2-3, with a tentative D call TRBD2 (5 bases). The sequence was obtained from a man younger than 35 in good health. Some clones in this sample may be carry-over from other donors' samples. In nucleotides, the CDR3 is TGTGCCAGCAGGGACCCGGGGTTAGTTACGCAGTATTTT. Its protein is CASRDPGLVTQYF.